Following are 10 T cell receptor beta chains from one sample sequenced in a study of PD-1 blockade in classical Hodgkin lymphoma. The table came from immunoSEQ multiplex PCR; TCRdb's copy has only in-frame clones and leaves some out. This sample carries fewer than 4,500 clones, roughly 76% of them seen once, and the ten largest clones take approximately 23%. The time point was: cycle 4 day 1 (C4D1), after five to seven weeks of nivolumab. In every patient, relapse followed autologous stem cell transplantation, while exposure to brentuximab vedotin differed. PBMCs, once thawed, yielded CD8+ T cells isolated by magnetic negative selection. This sample comprised CD8+ T cells from blood, obtained before the fourth cycle of nivolumab. These receptors were obtained from a human donor with classical Hodgkin lymphoma.

J is TRBJ1-3 and V is TRBV4-3, with D hard to call. The CDR3 is 15 residues long. Germline V gene sequence: CDR1 LGHNA, CDR2 YSLEER. Trimming cost V 2 bases and J 4 bases, with 12 bases left between them. The CDR3 region is CASSQLPGPGNTIYF. DNA of the CDR3: TGCGCCAGCAGCCAACTGCCCGGGCCCGGAAACACCATATATTTT.

This clone was detected a few times. The rearrangement uses TRBV7-2 and TRBJ2-3; no reliable D call. The germline V and J ends were trimmed by 5 bases and 0 bases, with 12 bases remaining between them. The CDR3 is made up of 15 amino acids. Germline V lookup: CDR1 SGHTA, CDR2 FQGNSA. The CDR3 coding sequence is TGTGCCAGCAGCCTTACTGCGGCAAGCACAGATACGCAGTATTTT. This codes for CASSLTAASTDTQYF.

This chain joins TRBV18 and TRBJ2-1, with a weak D call TRBD1 (6 bases). V lost 3 bases to trimming and J lost 4 bases, with 13 bases between them. The CDR3 has 15 amino acids. The germline gives CDR1 KGHSH, CDR2 LQKENI. CDR3 sequence: CASSPRDTVYNEQFF. The CDR3 DNA follows: TGTGCCAGCTCACCCCGGGACACAGTTTACAATGAGCAGTTCTTC.

This clone qualifies as medium-sized. The rearrangement joins TRBV30 to TRBJ1-1, with D hard to call. The CDR3 contains 12 residues. V dropped 5 bases and J dropped 8 bases, with 15 bases sitting between them. Germline V gene data show CDR1 as GTSNPN and CDR2 as SVGIG (reference sequence). CDR3 amino acids: CAWGVESGEAFF. CDR3 DNA: TGTGCCTGGGGGGTAGAGTCCGGGGAAGCTTTCTTT. The whole variable domain, remainder taken from reference TRBV30 and TRBJ1-1, is SQTIHQWPATLVQPVGSPLSLECTVEGTSNPNLYWYRQAAGRGLQLLFYSVGIGQISSEVPQNLSASRPQDRQFILSSKKLLLSDSGFYLCAWGVESGEAFFGQGTRLTVV.

The V call is TRBV6-5, the J call TRBJ2-7; D is perhaps TRBD1 or TRBD2 (6 bases each). This CDR3 is 15 amino acids long. CDR1 and CDR2 from the germline V gene are MNHEY and SVGAGI. Trimming left V 2 bases short and J 1 base short, with 12 bases between. CDR3 residues: CASSYTGASSYEQYF. The CDR3 nucleotides are TGTGCCAGCAGTTACACGGGGGCCTCTTCCTACGAGCAGTACTTC.

The chain employs TRBV4-1 and TRBJ1-5; D ambiguous. This CDR3 has 12 residues. V lost 8 bases to trimming and J lost 0 bases, with 5 bases between them. Germline V gene data show CDR1 as MGHRA and CDR2 as YSYEKL. The CDR3 DNA is TGCGCCAGCGGGGTTAGCAATCAGCCCCAGCATTTT. It translates to CASGVSNQPQHF.

Here the CDR3 reads CASSQDPGDLKTQYF. CDR3 bases: TGCGCCAGCAGCCAAGATCCAGGGGATCTGAAGACCCAGTACTTC. This chain links TRBV4-3 with TRBJ2-5; D possibly corresponds to TRBD1 (6 bases). The CDR3 spans 15 residues. Germline values: CDR1 LGHNA, CDR2 YSLEER. The V end lost 0 bases, the J end lost 6 bases, and 14 bases lay between the germline ends.

This chain links TRBV9 with TRBJ2-7; TRBD2 might be the D (5 bases). This CDR3 is 15 amino acids long. The V gene lost 0 bases and the J gene lost 2 bases, with 12 bases spanning the gap. CDR1 SGDLS and CDR2 YYNGEE come from the germline V gene. DNA of the CDR3: TGTGCCAGCAGCGTAGCTAGCACGGCGACCTACGAGCAGTACTTC. As protein: CASSVASTATYEQYF.

The chain uses TRBV11-2 and TRBJ2-7, with TRBD2 as a possible D gene (6 bases). The CDR3 covers 14 residues. Deletions cut 3 bases from V and 3 bases from J, with 12 bases between. CDR1 SGHAT and CDR2 FQNNGV come from the germline V gene. Written as DNA, the CDR3 is TGTGCCAGCAGCTTCCGGGGGACCGTCTACGAGCAGTACTTC. This encodes CASSFRGTVYEQYF. The full variable domain, completed using reference TRBV11-2 and TRBJ2-7, is EAGVAQSPRYKIIEKRQSVAFWCNPISGHATLYWYQQILGQGPKLLIQFQNNGVVDDSQLPKDRFSAERLKGVDSTLKIQPAKLEDSAVYLCASSFRGTVYEQYFGPGTRLTVT.

The chain uses TRBV11-2 and TRBJ1-1; D call uncertain. The CDR3 extends over 14 amino acids. Germline V gives CDR1 SGHAT, CDR2 FQNNGV. The germline V and J ends were trimmed by 4 bases and 4 bases, with 13 bases remaining between them. The CDR3: CASSSSTGFTEAFF. In DNA form, the CDR3 reads TGTGCCAGCAGCTCTAGTACTGGGTTCACTGAAGCTTTCTTT.